This T cell receptor beta chain was sequenced in a study of T cell clusters in autoimmune cytopenias. This clonotype is medium-sized by frequency. About 39,000 genome equivalents of blood DNA were amplified for TRB. Multiplex touch-down PCR amplified TRB using TRB-A and TRB-B pools in one tube. Reprocessing the multiplex PCR reads, TCRdb reports a single entry for every CDR3 protein and omits DNA. This repertoire includes some 5,400 distinct CDR3 sequences. The CDR3 sequence is 17 residues long. A further study also used this sample, focusing on T cell repertoires in aging, cancer and after chemotherapy.

This chain joins TRBV12-3 or TRBV12-4 and TRBJ2-7; TCRdb outputs TRBD2, but without DNA this stays unchecked. The TCR originated in a human donor in good health. Sequencing used peripheral blood. The CDR3 protein is CASTLAGTSGRAYEQYF.